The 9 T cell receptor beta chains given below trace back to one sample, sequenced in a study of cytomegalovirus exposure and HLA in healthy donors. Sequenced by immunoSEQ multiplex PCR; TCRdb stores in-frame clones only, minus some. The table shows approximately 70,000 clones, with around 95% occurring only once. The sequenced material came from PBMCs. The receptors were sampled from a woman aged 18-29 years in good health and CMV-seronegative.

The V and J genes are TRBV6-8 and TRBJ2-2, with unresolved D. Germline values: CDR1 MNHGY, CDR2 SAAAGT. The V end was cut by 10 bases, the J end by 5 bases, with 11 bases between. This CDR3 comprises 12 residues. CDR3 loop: CATFWATGELFF. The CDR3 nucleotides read TGTGCCACCTTCTGGGCGACCGGGGAGCTGTTTTTT.

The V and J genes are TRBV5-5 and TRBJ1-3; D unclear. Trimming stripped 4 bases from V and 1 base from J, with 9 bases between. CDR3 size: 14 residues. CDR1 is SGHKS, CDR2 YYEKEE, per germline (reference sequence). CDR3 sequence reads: CASSLTPSGNTIYF. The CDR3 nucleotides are TGTGCCAGCAGCCTGACTCCATCTGGAAACACCATATATTTT.

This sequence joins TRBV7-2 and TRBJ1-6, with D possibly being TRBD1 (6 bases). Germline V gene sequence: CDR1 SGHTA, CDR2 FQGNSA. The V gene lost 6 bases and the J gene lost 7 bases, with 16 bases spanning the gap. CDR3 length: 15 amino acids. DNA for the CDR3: TGTGCCAGCAGTTCAGCAGGGGTTAGGAATTCACCCCTCCACTTT. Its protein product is CASSSAGVRNSPLHF.

CDR3 sequence (DNA): TGTGCCAGCAGCTTCTCCGGGACAGCCAATTCACCCCTCCACTTT. Translated, it gives CASSFSGTANSPLHF. J is TRBJ1-6 and V is TRBV7-3; 7 positions match TRBD1. The junction had 6 bases not matched to a gene; V was cut back by 3 bases and J by 7 bases. The CDR3 totals 15 residues. CDR1 and CDR2 from the germline V gene are SGHTA and FQGTGA.

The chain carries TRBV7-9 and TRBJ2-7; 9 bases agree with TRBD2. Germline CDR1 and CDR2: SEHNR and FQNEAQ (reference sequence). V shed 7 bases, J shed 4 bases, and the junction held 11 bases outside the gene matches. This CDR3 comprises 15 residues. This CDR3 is CASIQVRGGGYEQYF. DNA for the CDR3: TGTGCCAGCATCCAAGTGCGGGGGGGCGGGTACGAGCAGTACTTC.

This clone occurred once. CDR3 nucleotides: TGTGCCAGCAGCTTAACAAACTATGGCTACACCTTC. Translating it yields CASSLTNYGYTF. This chain connects TRBV7-2 to TRBJ1-2; D uncertain. Trimming pared 2 bases from V and 2 bases from J, leaving 3 bases between. The CDR3 sequence is 12 residues long. CDR1 is SGHTA and CDR2 is FQGNSA in the germline V gene.

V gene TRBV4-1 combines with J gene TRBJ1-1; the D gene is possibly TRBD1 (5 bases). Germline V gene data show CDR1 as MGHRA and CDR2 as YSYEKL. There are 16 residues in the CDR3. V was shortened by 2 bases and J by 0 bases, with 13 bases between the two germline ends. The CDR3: CASSQWGVTVNTEAFF. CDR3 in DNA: TGCGCCAGCAGCCAATGGGGCGTTACAGTGAACACTGAAGCTTTCTTT.

The DNA of the CDR3 is TGTGCCAGTACCCGGGACAGGGTGGTTTGGCAAGAAGCTTTCTTT. This translates into CASTRDRVVWQEAFF. This sequence joins TRBV19 and TRBJ1-1, with TRBD1 identical over 9 bases. The V gene end was trimmed by 7 bases and the J gene end by 8 bases; junction bases not matched to a gene: 14. Looked up from germline, CDR1 is LNHDA and CDR2 is SQIVND (reference sequence). The CDR3 length is 15 residues.

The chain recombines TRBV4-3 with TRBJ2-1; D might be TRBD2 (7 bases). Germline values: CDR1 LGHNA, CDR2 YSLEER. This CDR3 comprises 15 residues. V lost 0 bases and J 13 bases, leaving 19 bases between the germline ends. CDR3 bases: TGCGCCAGCAGCCAAGACGAGTGGGGGGGCCCCCCCCAGTTCTTC. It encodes CASSQDEWGGPPQFF.